The 25 T cell receptor beta chains given below trace back to one sample, sequenced in a study of T cell responses to AZD1222 COVID-19 vaccine. The protocol was immunoSEQ multiplex PCR, while the TCRdb copy is restricted to in-frame clones and leaves out a portion. The sample records about 92,000 clones, around 89% being singletons. The sequenced sample was peripheral blood, obtained on day 0 of AZD1222 vaccination. The receptors shown here come from an adult in good health.

The chain has TRBV5-1 and TRBJ1-2, with 9 bases fitting TRBD1. The CDR3 totals 16 residues. V dropped 4 bases and J dropped 6; count of bases not matched to a gene: 13. Germline V lookup: CDR1 SGHRS, CDR2 YFSETQ. This CDR3 reads CASSVVVGGQGNGYTF. CDR3 coding DNA: TGCGCCAGCAGCGTAGTCGTGGGAGGACAGGGGAATGGCTACACCTTC.

This clone has more than one count but fewer than ten. The rearrangement links TRBV18 to TRBJ1-1; D remains ambiguous. The CDR3 runs to 15 residues. V was pared by 2 bases and J by 3 bases, with 13 bases between. Per the germline V gene, CDR1 is KGHSH and CDR2 is LQKENI. The CDR3 is CASSPFGPGDTEAFF. CDR3 coding DNA: TGTGCCAGCTCACCATTCGGGCCCGGGGACACTGAAGCTTTCTTT.

The chain couples TRBV30 to TRBJ1-1; D unclear. The germline V gene has CDR1 GTSNPN and CDR2 SVGIG (reference sequence). Trimming cost V 4 bases and J 8 bases, with 14 bases left between them. This CDR3 is built from 12 residues. The CDR3: CAWTYNIFEAFF. CDR3 DNA sequence: TGTGCCTGGACGTATAATATATTCGAAGCTTTCTTT.

This clone has just a few counts. V usage is TRBV6-2 or TRBV6-3 and J usage is TRBJ1-5; 8 nucleotides agree with TRBD1. The CDR3 is made up of 17 amino acids. Germline V CDR1 and CDR2: MNHEY, SVGEGT. V lost 1 base, J lost 1 base, and 6 bases stayed unmatched. Written as DNA, the CDR3 is TGTGCCAGCAGTTACTTAAGGACAGGGCAAAGCAATCAGCCCCAGCATTTT. This sequence encodes CASSYLRTGQSNQPQHF.

The chain uses TRBV28 and TRBJ1-1; TRBD1 is a possible D gene (6 bases). V shed 5 bases and J shed 1 base, with 20 bases lying between them. Germline lookup yields CDR1 MDHEN and CDR2 SYDVKM. The CDR3 is 17 amino acids. CDR3 bases: TGTGCCAGCAGTCCCCCGGAAACAGGGTCTTGGAACACTGAAGCTTTCTTT. Its translation is CASSPPETGSWNTEAFF.

The chain joins TRBV4-2 to TRBJ2-6; TRBD2 aligns across 8 bases. The J segment lost 0 bases and the V segment lost 2 bases, leaving 3 bases of the junction unmatched. CDR1 is LGHNA, CDR2 YNFKEQ, per germline. There are 17 residues in the CDR3. The CDR3 sequence is CASSQSSGGSGANVLTF. CDR3 coding DNA: TGTGCCAGCAGCCAATCGAGCGGGGGCTCTGGGGCCAACGTCCTGACTTTC.

The rearrangement uses TRBV4-3 and TRBJ1-2; D not certain. V dropped 0 bases and J dropped 8 bases, with 19 bases sitting between them. CDR3 length: 16 residues. CDR1 is LGHNA and CDR2 is YSLEER in the germline V gene. In nucleotides, the CDR3 is TGCGCCAGCAGCCAAGACCCAGCTCCCTCTTCATGGGGCTACACCTTC. Translation: CASSQDPAPSSWGYTF.

V gene TRBV11-1 combines with J gene TRBJ1-2, with no clear D. The CDR3 spans 13 residues. Germline CDR1 is SGHAT and CDR2 is FQDESV (reference sequence). V was cut by 1 base and J by 2 bases, with 5 bases left in between. CDR3 in amino acids: CASSLDSNYGYTF. The CDR3 region has the DNA TGTGCCAGCAGCTTAGACAGCAACTATGGCTACACCTTC.

This clone has only one observation. The J gene is TRBJ2-2, the V gene TRBV19; 8 bases agree with TRBD2. Germline loops: CDR1 LNHDA, CDR2 SQIVND (reference sequence). The junction had 8 bases not matched to a gene; V was cut back by 5 bases and J by 0 bases. There are 17 residues in the CDR3. The CDR3 sequence is CASSPPGLGANTGELFF. The CDR3 DNA reads TGTGCCAGTAGTCCGCCGGGACTAGGGGCGAACACCGGGGAGCTGTTTTTT.

This clone was seen once. The chain links TRBV15 to TRBJ1-2; TRBD1 agrees at 8 bases. The junction had 4 bases not matched to a gene; V was cut back by 5 bases and J by 5 bases. The CDR3 has 13 residues. CDR1 LNHNV and CDR2 YYDKDF come from the germline V gene (reference sequence). CDR3 loop: CATSARTGYGYTF. For the CDR3, the DNA is TGTGCCACCAGCGCCCGGACAGGGTATGGCTACACCTTC. Complete variable domain (other parts from reference TRBV15 and TRBJ1-2): DAMVIQNPRYQVTQFGKPVTLSCSQTLNHNVMYWYQQKSSQAPKLLFHYYDKDFNNEADTPDNFQSRRPNTSFCFLDIRSPGLGDTAMYLCATSARTGYGYTFGSGTRLTVV.

The genes are TRBV9 and TRBJ1-6; 8 nucleotides agree with TRBD1. This CDR3 has 15 amino acids. Looked up from germline, CDR1 is SGDLS and CDR2 is YYNGEE. After removal of 0 bases from V and 9 bases from J, the junction contained 5 bases not matched to a gene. The CDR3 region is CASSVGGQGGSPLHF. CDR3 bases: TGTGCCAGCAGCGTAGGAGGACAGGGAGGTTCACCCCTCCACTTT.

The J gene is TRBJ2-5, the V gene TRBV20-1, with D possibly being TRBD1 (5 bases). Germline V gene sequence: CDR1 DFQATT, CDR2 SNEGSKA (reference sequence). Trimming pared 3 bases from V and 5 bases from J, leaving 16 bases between. This CDR3 region has 14 residues. The CDR3 loop is CSASLQGIWETQYF. The CDR3 coding sequence is TGCAGTGCTAGTCTCCAGGGAATATGGGAGACCCAGTACTTC.

The chain couples TRBV28 to TRBJ2-7; D unclear. Germline loops: CDR1 MDHEN, CDR2 SYDVKM. Trimming took off 5 bases at V and 2 bases at J, with 4 bases between the two ends. The CDR3 covers 11 residues. The CDR3 nucleotides read TGTGCCAGCAGTCGCGCCTACGAGCAGTACTTC. It yields the protein CASSRAYEQYF. The full variable domain, with the rest looked up from reference TRBV28 and TRBJ2-7, is DVKVTQSSRYLVKRTGEKVFLECVQDMDHENMFWYRQDPGLGLRLIYFSYDVKMKEKGDIPEGYSVSREKKERFSLILESASTNQTSMYLCASSRAYEQYFGPGTRLTVT.

The rearrangement links TRBV7-3 to TRBJ2-7; 8 positions agree with TRBD1. CDR1 is SGHTA, CDR2 FQGTGA, per germline. The CDR3 length is 13 residues. V was clipped by 5 bases and J by 6 bases; unmatched bases: 6. DNA for the CDR3: TGTGCCAGCAGCGTGACAGGGGCTGGCGAGCAGTACTTC. Protein product: CASSVTGAGEQYF.

The V and J genes are TRBV2 and TRBJ2-7; tentatively, D is TRBD1 (7 bases). The germline gives CDR1 SNHLY, CDR2 FYNNEI. The CDR3 consists of 13 residues. V gave up 10 bases and J gave up 3 bases, with 16 bases separating them. This chain's CDR3 is CATEQGGRYEQYF. The CDR3 coding sequence is TGTGCCACCGAGCAGGGGGGCCGCTACGAGCAGTACTTC.

The chain has TRBV2 and TRBJ2-1; 13 nucleotides align to TRBD2. The CDR3 contains 16 residues. Trimming cost V 4 bases and J 8 bases; bases outside gene matches: 8. Germline lookup yields CDR1 SNHLY and CDR2 FYNNEI. The CDR3 nucleotides read TGTGCCAGCAGTGGGGGACTAGCGGGAACCCGGCATGAGCAGTTCTTC. Translating it yields CASSGGLAGTRHEQFF.

This chain links TRBV5-1 with TRBJ2-1, with 10 bases lining up with TRBD2. Germline V gene sequence: CDR1 SGHRS, CDR2 YFSETQ. After removal of 4 bases from V and 8 bases from J, the junction contained 12 bases not matched to a gene. The CDR3 has 16 residues. Here the CDR3 DNA reads TGCGCCAGCAGCCTCCCTCCTAGCGGGAGTAGCCATGAGCAGTTCTTC. Translation gives CASSLPPSGSSHEQFF.

This clone was counted once. The rearrangement uses TRBV6-4 and TRBJ2-3; D gene uncertain. Between the trimmed V and J ends, which lost 3 bases and 2 bases, there was a span of 12 bases. The CDR3 totals 15 residues. The germline V gene encodes CDR1 MRHNA and CDR2 SNTAGT. The CDR3: CASSEGRSDTDTQYF. For the CDR3, the DNA is TGTGCCAGCAGTGAAGGGCGATCCGACACAGATACGCAGTATTTT.

The table lists this clone with a count of one. The chain joins TRBV4-1 to TRBJ2-5, with 7 bases that match TRBD2. Germline V CDR1 and CDR2: MGHRA, YSYEKL. V lost 5 bases to trimming and J lost 4 bases; unmatched junction nucleotides: 1. CDR3 length: 12 residues. The CDR3 coding sequence is TGCGCCAGCAGCTGGGGGGGAGAGACCCAGTACTTC. Its protein product is CASSWGGETQYF.

This clone was detected only a few times. The V call is TRBV19, the J call TRBJ1-2, with 7 bases lining up with TRBD1. The CDR3 length is 15 residues. CDR1 is LNHDA, CDR2 SQIVND, per germline (reference sequence). The V segment lost 8 bases and the J segment 2 bases; nucleotides outside the gene matches: 11. The CDR3 DNA sequence: TGTGCCAGTCGAAATACAGACAGGGCAAACTATGGCTACACCTTC. Protein product: CASRNTDRANYGYTF.

The rearrangement joins TRBV5-8 to TRBJ2-2; D not certain. V was shortened by 0 bases and J by 3 bases, with 9 bases between the two germline ends. Per germline, CDR1 SGHTS and CDR2 YDEGEE. The CDR3 extends over 15 amino acids. CDR3 region: CASSLVFGDTGELFF. In nucleotides, the CDR3 is TGTGCCAGCAGCTTGGTGTTTGGGGACACCGGGGAGCTGTTTTTT.

The chain recombines TRBV30 with TRBJ1-1; no firm D call. V was clipped by 2 bases and J by 5 bases, with 6 bases between them. Per the germline V gene, CDR1 is GTSNPN and CDR2 is SVGIG (reference sequence). This CDR3 is built from 11 residues. CDR3 sequence: CAWSSQTEAFF. DNA of the CDR3: TGTGCCTGGAGTTCGCAGACTGAAGCTTTCTTT.

V and J are TRBV6-5 and TRBJ1-6, with unresolved D. V was pared by 2 bases and J by 8 bases, with 10 bases between. The germline V gene encodes CDR1 MNHEY and CDR2 SVGAGI. The CDR3 totals 14 residues. CDR3 DNA: TGTGCCAGCAGTTACCTCCCAGAAGATTCACCCCTCCACTTT. Encoded protein: CASSYLPEDSPLHF.

The rearrangement joins TRBV5-6 to TRBJ2-7; 8 bases align to TRBD2. Unmatched junction bases numbered 5, after V lost 0 bases and J lost 6 bases. Germline V gene lookup returns CDR1 SGHDT and CDR2 YYEEEE. This CDR3 spans 14 amino acids. CDR3 protein: CASSLVAGNFEQYF. Written as DNA, the CDR3 is TGTGCCAGCAGCTTGGTAGCGGGGAATTTCGAGCAGTACTTC.

The rearrangement joins TRBV28 to TRBJ1-2; D remains ambiguous. V lost 0 bases and J 0 bases, leaving 8 bases between the germline ends. Looked up from germline, CDR1 is MDHEN and CDR2 is SYDVKM. There are 15 residues in the CDR3. This CDR3 is CASSLWGTSNYGYTF. The DNA for the CDR3 is TGTGCCAGCAGTTTATGGGGCACATCTAACTATGGCTACACCTTC.